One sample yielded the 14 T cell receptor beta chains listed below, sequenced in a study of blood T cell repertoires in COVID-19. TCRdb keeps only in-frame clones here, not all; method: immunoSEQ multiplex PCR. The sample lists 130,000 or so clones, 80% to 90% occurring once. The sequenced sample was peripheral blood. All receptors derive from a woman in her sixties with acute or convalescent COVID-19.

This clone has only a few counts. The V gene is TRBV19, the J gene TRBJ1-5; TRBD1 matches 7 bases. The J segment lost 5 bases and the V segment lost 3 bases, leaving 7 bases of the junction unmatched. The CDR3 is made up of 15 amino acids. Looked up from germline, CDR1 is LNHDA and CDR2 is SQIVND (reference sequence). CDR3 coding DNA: TGTGCCAGTAGTATCGACAGGGACGATTATCAGCCCCAGCATTTT. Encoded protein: CASSIDRDDYQPQHF.

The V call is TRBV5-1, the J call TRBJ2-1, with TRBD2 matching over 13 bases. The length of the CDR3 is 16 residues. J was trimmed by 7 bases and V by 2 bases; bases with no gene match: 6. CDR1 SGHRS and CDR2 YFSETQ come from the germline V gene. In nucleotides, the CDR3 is TGCGCCAGCAGCTTAACTAGCGGGGGGGCACAGAATGAGCAGTTCTTC. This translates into CASSLTSGGAQNEQFF. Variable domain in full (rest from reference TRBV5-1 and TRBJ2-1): KAGVTQTPRYLIKTRGQQVTLSCSPISGHRSVSWYQQTPGQGLQFLFEYFSETQRNKGNFPGRFSGRQFSNSRSEMNVSTLELGDSALYLCASSLTSGGAQNEQFFGPGTRLTVL.

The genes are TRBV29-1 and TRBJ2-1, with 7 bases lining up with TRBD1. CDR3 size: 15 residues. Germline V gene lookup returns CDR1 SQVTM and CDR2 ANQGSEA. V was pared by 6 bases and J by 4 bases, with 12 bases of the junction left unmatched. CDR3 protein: CSVLPPGQFYNEQFF. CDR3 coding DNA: TGCAGCGTACTACCGCCGGGACAGTTTTACAATGAGCAGTTCTTC.

The CDR3 loop reads CASRQGDYGYTF. CDR3 coding DNA: TGTGCCAGTCGTCAGGGGGACTATGGCTACACCTTC. The rearrangement links TRBV28 to TRBJ1-2; 7 positions agree with TRBD1. Per the germline V gene, CDR1 is MDHEN and CDR2 is SYDVKM. CDR3 length: 12 residues. Trimming cost V 9 bases and J 3 bases; bases outside gene matches: 4.

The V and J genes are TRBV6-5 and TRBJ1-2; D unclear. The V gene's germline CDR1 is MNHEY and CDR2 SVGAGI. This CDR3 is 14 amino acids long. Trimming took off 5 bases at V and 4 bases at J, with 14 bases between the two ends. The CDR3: CASSRTPEGYGYTF. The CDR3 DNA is TGTGCCAGCAGTCGGACGCCCGAGGGCTATGGCTACACCTTC.

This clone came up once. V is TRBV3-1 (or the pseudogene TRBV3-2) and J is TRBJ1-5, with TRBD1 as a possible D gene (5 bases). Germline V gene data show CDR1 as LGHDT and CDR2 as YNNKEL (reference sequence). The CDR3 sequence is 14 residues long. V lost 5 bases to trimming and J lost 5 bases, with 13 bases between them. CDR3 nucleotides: TGTGCCAGCAGCTCGTCCTCGGGGGATCAGCCCCAGCATTTT. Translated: CASSSSSGDQPQHF.

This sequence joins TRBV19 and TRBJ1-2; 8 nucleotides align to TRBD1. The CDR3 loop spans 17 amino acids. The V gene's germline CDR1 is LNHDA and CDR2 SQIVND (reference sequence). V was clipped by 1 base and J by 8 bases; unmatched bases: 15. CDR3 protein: CASSIGPGALGQGGYTF. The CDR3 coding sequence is TGTGCCAGTAGTATAGGGCCGGGCGCACTCGGACAGGGAGGCTACACCTTC.

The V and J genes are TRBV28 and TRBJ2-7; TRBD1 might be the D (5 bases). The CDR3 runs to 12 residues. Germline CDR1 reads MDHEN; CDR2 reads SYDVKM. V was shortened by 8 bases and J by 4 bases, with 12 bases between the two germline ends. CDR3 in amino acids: CASVGQPYEQYF. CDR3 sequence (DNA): TGTGCCAGCGTGGGGCAGCCTTACGAGCAGTACTTC.

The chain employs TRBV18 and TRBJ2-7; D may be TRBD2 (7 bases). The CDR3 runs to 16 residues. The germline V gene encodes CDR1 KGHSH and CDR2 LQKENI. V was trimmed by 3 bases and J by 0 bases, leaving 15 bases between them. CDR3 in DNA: TGTGCCAGCTCACCGGCGGGGGCGACTGCCTCCTACGAGCAGTACTTC. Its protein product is CASSPAGATASYEQYF. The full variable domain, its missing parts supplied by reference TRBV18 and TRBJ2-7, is NAGVMQNPRHLVRRRGQEARLRCSPMKGHSHVYWYRQLPEEGLKFMVYLQKENIIDESGMPKERFSAEFPKEGPSILRIQQVVRGDSAAYFCASSPAGATASYEQYFGPGTRLTVT.

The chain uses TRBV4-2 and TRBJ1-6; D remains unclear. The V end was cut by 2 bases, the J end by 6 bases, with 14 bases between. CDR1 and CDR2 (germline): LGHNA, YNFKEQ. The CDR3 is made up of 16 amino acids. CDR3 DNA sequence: TGTGCCAGCAGCCAATCGGTAGGAGCAGTTAATTCACCCCTCCACTTT. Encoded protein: CASSQSVGAVNSPLHF.

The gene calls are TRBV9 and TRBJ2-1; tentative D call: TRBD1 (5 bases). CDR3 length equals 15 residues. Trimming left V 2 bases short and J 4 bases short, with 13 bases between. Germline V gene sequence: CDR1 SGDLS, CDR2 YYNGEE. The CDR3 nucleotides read TGTGCCAGCAGCGTTCAACAGGACCTTTACAATGAGCAGTTCTTC. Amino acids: CASSVQQDLYNEQFF.

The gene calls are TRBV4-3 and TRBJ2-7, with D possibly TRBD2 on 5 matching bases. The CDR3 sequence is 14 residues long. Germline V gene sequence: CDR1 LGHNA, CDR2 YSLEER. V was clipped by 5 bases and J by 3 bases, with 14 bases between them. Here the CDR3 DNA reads TGCGCCAGCAGCTTTGGTGACGGGGACTACGAGCAGTACTTC. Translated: CASSFGDGDYEQYF.

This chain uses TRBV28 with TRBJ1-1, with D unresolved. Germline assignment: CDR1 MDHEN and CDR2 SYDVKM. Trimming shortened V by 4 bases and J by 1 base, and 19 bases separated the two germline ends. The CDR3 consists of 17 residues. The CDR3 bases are TGTGCCAGCAGTTCCCGACCCCTGAGGGTAAAGAACACTGAAGCTTTCTTT. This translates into CASSSRPLRVKNTEAFF.

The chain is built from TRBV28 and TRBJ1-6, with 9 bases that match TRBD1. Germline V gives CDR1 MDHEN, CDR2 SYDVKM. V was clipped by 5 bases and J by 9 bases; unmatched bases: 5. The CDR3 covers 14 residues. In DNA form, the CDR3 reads TGTGCCAGCAGTACAGGGGGCGCGACTTCACCCCTCCACTTT. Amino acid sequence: CASSTGGATSPLHF.